This T cell receptor beta chain emerged from a study of cytomegalovirus exposure and HLA in healthy donors. Whole-study findings and limits: It was reported that the classifier diagnosed cytomegalovirus status with high specificity and sensitivity in both the original and validation cohorts. Common viral pathogens seemed, in a later analysis, to connect with several of the most significant clusters. Accurate predictions that matched the HLA-A and HLA-B alleles of most subjects were reportedly made from TCR beta sequences. CMV antigen specificity was confirmed in vitro for a few CMV-associated chains.

PCR employed 60 Vbeta and 13 Jbeta primers. The repertoire was sequenced with immunoSEQ multiplex PCR; TCRdb's copy has only in-frame clones and lacks some. Of 100,000 or so clones listed, roughly 74% are singletons. Germline CDR1 reads SGDLS; CDR2 reads YYNGEE. V shed 0 bases and J shed 3 bases, with 10 bases lying between them. CDR3 length: 15 amino acids. This clone was observed a handful of times. Its antigen is undetermined. The chain has TRBV9 and TRBJ2-1; D is perhaps TRBD2 (5 bases). The TCR sequence derives from a woman in her forties in good health and CMV-seronegative. Sequenced material: PBMCs. The CDR3 reads CASSVDSGSYNEQFF. Written as DNA, the CDR3 is TGTGCCAGCAGCGTAGATTCGGGAAGCTACAATGAGCAGTTCTTC.